A selection of T cell receptor beta chains follows, all from one sample in a study of blood T cell repertoires in COVID-19. TCRdb keeps only in-frame clones here, not all; method: immunoSEQ multiplex PCR. The sample has roughly 320,000 clones; about 90% are singletons. The sequencing input was peripheral blood. The source is a woman in her 50s with COVID-19, enrolled during active disease. Both conserved end residues are part of each CDR3. Each record gives: V gene, CDR3 length, D gene, clone size, J gene, CDR3 protein, CDR3 DNA. A D gene is named only where the DNA matches it firmly. Size tells how often a clone was seen (once, few, many) or the class of an expanded clone, and some rows leave it out.

v_call: TRBV6-1
cdr3_length: 14
d_call: TRBD1
clone_size: .
j_call: TRBJ1-1
cdr3_aa: CASSEDRGNTEAFF
cdr3_nt: TGTGCCAGCAGTGAGGACAGGGGGAACACTGAAGCTTTCTTT

v_call: TRBV4-1
cdr3_length: 11
d_call: .
clone_size: .
j_call: TRBJ2-7
cdr3_aa: CASSLSYEQYF
cdr3_nt: TGCGCCAGCAGCCTATCCTACGAGCAGTACTTC

v_call: TRBV9
cdr3_length: 17
d_call: TRBD2
clone_size: .
j_call: TRBJ2-3
cdr3_aa: CASSGLAGAFSTDTQYF
cdr3_nt: TGTGCCAGCAGTGGACTAGCGGGAGCTTTCAGCACAGATACGCAGTATTTT

v_call: TRBV3-1/TRBV3-2
cdr3_length: 13
d_call: .
clone_size: .
j_call: TRBJ2-1
cdr3_aa: CASSLKGVNEQFF
cdr3_nt: TGTGCCAGCAGCCTGAAAGGGGTGAATGAGCAGTTCTTC

v_call: TRBV11-2
cdr3_length: 16
d_call: TRBD2
clone_size: .
j_call: TRBJ2-5
cdr3_aa: CASSLDLAGGQKTQYF
cdr3_nt: TGTGCCAGCAGCTTAGATCTAGCGGGAGGGCAAAAGACCCAGTACTTC

v_call: TRBV19
cdr3_length: 14
d_call: .
clone_size: .
j_call: TRBJ2-7
cdr3_aa: CASSNGSPSYEQYF
cdr3_nt: TGTGCCAGTAGCAACGGGAGCCCCTCCTACGAGCAGTACTTC

v_call: TRBV21-1
cdr3_length: 15
d_call: .
clone_size: once
j_call: TRBJ1-2
cdr3_aa: CASSKRVAGNYGYTF
cdr3_nt: TGTGCCAGCAGCAAAAGAGTGGCAGGGAACTATGGCTACACCTTC

v_call: TRBV5-1
cdr3_length: 19
d_call: TRBD1
clone_size: .
j_call: TRBJ2-6
cdr3_aa: CASSLVPQGASTGANVLTF
cdr3_nt: TGCGCCAGCAGCTTGGTTCCCCAGGGGGCTTCAACTGGGGCCAACGTCCTGACTTTC

v_call: TRBV6-6
cdr3_length: 14
d_call: .
clone_size: .
j_call: TRBJ2-7
cdr3_aa: CASSSAATNYEQYF
cdr3_nt: TGTGCCAGCAGCTCCGCGGCCACTAACTACGAGCAGTACTTC

v_call: TRBV18
cdr3_length: 15
d_call: TRBD2
clone_size: .
j_call: TRBJ2-2
cdr3_aa: CASSDTSALTGELFF
cdr3_nt: TGTGCCAGCTCAGACACTAGCGCGCTGACCGGGGAGCTGTTTTTT

v_call: TRBV5-1
cdr3_length: 16
d_call: .
clone_size: once
j_call: TRBJ2-7
cdr3_aa: CASSLTAGPLNSEQYF
cdr3_nt: TGCGCCAGCAGCTTAACGGCAGGTCCCCTTAACAGCGAGCAGTACTTC

v_call: TRBV9
cdr3_length: 16
d_call: .
clone_size: .
j_call: TRBJ2-5
cdr3_aa: CASSVGSGSYRETQYF
cdr3_nt: TGTGCCAGCAGCGTAGGTAGCGGCAGCTATAGGGAGACCCAGTACTTC

v_call: TRBV7-8
cdr3_length: 15
d_call: TRBD1
clone_size: few
j_call: TRBJ1-4
cdr3_aa: CASSILGQGGEKLFF
cdr3_nt: TGTGCCAGCAGCATCCTAGGACAGGGCGGCGAAAAACTGTTTTTT

v_call: TRBV18
cdr3_length: 15
d_call: .
clone_size: .
j_call: TRBJ2-1
cdr3_aa: CASSPSRGRANEQFF
cdr3_nt: TGTGCCAGCTCACCAAGCCGAGGGCGGGCCAATGAGCAGTTCTTC

v_call: TRBV6-2/TRBV6-3
cdr3_length: 16
d_call: .
clone_size: .
j_call: TRBJ2-3
cdr3_aa: CASSYGAGPSTDTQYF
cdr3_nt: TGTGCCAGCAGTTACGGCGCGGGCCCTAGCACAGATACGCAGTATTTT

v_call: TRBV4-2
cdr3_length: 15
d_call: .
clone_size: once
j_call: TRBJ1-2
cdr3_aa: CASSHDTSSDYGYTF
cdr3_nt: TGTGCCAGCAGCCATGACACTTCGTCCGACTATGGCTACACCTTC

v_call: TRBV7-8
cdr3_length: 13
d_call: TRBD1
clone_size: .
j_call: TRBJ2-1
cdr3_aa: CASLRTGYNEQFF
cdr3_nt: TGTGCCAGTTTGAGGACAGGCTACAATGAGCAGTTCTTC

v_call: TRBV7-9
cdr3_length: 17
d_call: TRBD1
clone_size: many
j_call: TRBJ1-2
cdr3_aa: CASSPGQGPILAYGYTF
cdr3_nt: TGTGCCAGCAGCCCAGGACAGGGGCCCATCTTAGCCTATGGCTACACCTTC

v_call: TRBV19
cdr3_length: 13
d_call: TRBD2
clone_size: .
j_call: TRBJ2-7
cdr3_aa: CASGKGLNYEQYF
cdr3_nt: TGTGCCAGTGGAAAGGGACTAAACTACGAGCAGTACTTC

v_call: TRBV3-1/TRBV3-2
cdr3_length: 13
d_call: .
clone_size: .
j_call: TRBJ2-1
cdr3_aa: CASRLRQSNEQFF
cdr3_nt: TGTGCCAGCAGGTTAAGACAGAGCAATGAGCAGTTCTTC

v_call: TRBV6-1
cdr3_length: 13
d_call: TRBD1
clone_size: .
j_call: TRBJ1-1
cdr3_aa: CASTTGGGTEAFF
cdr3_nt: TGTGCCAGCACCACAGGGGGCGGGACTGAAGCTTTCTTT

v_call: TRBV3-1/TRBV3-2
cdr3_length: 12
d_call: .
clone_size: .
j_call: TRBJ1-1
cdr3_aa: CASSQQWQEAFF
cdr3_nt: TGTGCCAGCAGCCAGCAGTGGCAGGAAGCTTTCTTT

v_call: TRBV5-6
cdr3_length: 13
d_call: .
clone_size: .
j_call: TRBJ1-1
cdr3_aa: CASSPRVNTEAFF
cdr3_nt: TGTGCCAGCAGCCCTAGAGTGAACACTGAAGCTTTCTTT

v_call: TRBV19
cdr3_length: 15
d_call: TRBD2
clone_size: .
j_call: TRBJ2-1
cdr3_aa: CASSIGSGRAGEQFF
cdr3_nt: TGTGCCAGTAGTATAGGTAGCGGGAGGGCGGGTGAGCAGTTCTTC

v_call: TRBV7-9
cdr3_length: 13
d_call: TRBD1
clone_size: .
j_call: TRBJ1-2
cdr3_aa: CASMDRVDYGYTF
cdr3_nt: TGTGCCAGCATGGACAGGGTGGACTATGGCTACACCTTC

v_call: TRBV28
cdr3_length: 12
d_call: .
clone_size: .
j_call: TRBJ2-7
cdr3_aa: CASTSNRDEQYF
cdr3_nt: TGTGCCAGCACTTCCAACAGGGACGAGCAGTACTTC

v_call: TRBV5-1
cdr3_length: 17
d_call: TRBD1
clone_size: .
j_call: TRBJ1-6
cdr3_aa: CASSWTGGAAYNSPLHF
cdr3_nt: TGCGCCAGCAGCTGGACAGGGGGCGCAGCCTATAATTCACCCCTCCACTTT

v_call: TRBV5-1
cdr3_length: 16
d_call: TRBD2
clone_size: .
j_call: TRBJ2-7
cdr3_aa: CASSLRLAVFSYEQYF
cdr3_nt: TGCGCCAGCAGCTTGCGACTAGCGGTATTTTCCTACGAGCAGTACTTC

v_call: TRBV5-6
cdr3_length: 14
d_call: TRBD1
clone_size: .
j_call: TRBJ2-7
cdr3_aa: CASSMTGGINEQYF
cdr3_nt: TGTGCCAGCAGTATGACAGGGGGGATCAACGAGCAGTACTTC

v_call: TRBV20-1
cdr3_length: 13
d_call: TRBD1
clone_size: once
j_call: TRBJ1-1
cdr3_aa: CSASSDRGLGAFF
cdr3_nt: TGCAGTGCTAGTTCGGACAGGGGGCTAGGCGCTTTCTTT

v_call: TRBV27
cdr3_length: 13
d_call: TRBD1
clone_size: .
j_call: TRBJ1-1
cdr3_aa: CASRKGANTEAFF
cdr3_nt: TGTGCCAGCAGAAAGGGGGCGAACACTGAAGCTTTCTTT

v_call: TRBV2
cdr3_length: 15
d_call: TRBD1
clone_size: .
j_call: TRBJ1-4
cdr3_aa: CASSATGTPNEKLFF
cdr3_nt: TGTGCCAGCAGTGCGACAGGGACTCCTAATGAAAAACTGTTTTTT

v_call: TRBV7-9
cdr3_length: 12
d_call: .
clone_size: .
j_call: TRBJ1-2
cdr3_aa: CASSYPGDGYTF
cdr3_nt: TGTGCCAGCAGCTACCCGGGAGACGGCTACACCTTC

v_call: TRBV19
cdr3_length: 15
d_call: TRBD1
clone_size: .
j_call: TRBJ1-4
cdr3_aa: CASSGRGLTNEKLFF
cdr3_nt: TGTGCCAGTAGTGGCAGGGGGCTAACTAATGAAAAACTGTTTTTT

v_call: TRBV27
cdr3_length: 14
d_call: TRBD1
clone_size: .
j_call: TRBJ1-5
cdr3_aa: CASSFRGHSQPQHF
cdr3_nt: TGTGCCAGCAGTTTCAGGGGGCACAGTCAGCCCCAGCATTTT

v_call: TRBV29-1
cdr3_length: 18
d_call: TRBD1
clone_size: .
j_call: TRBJ2-6
cdr3_aa: CSVEVRGQGSFGANVLTF
cdr3_nt: TGCAGCGTTGAAGTTCGGGGACAGGGTTCTTTTGGGGCCAACGTCCTGACTTTC

v_call: TRBV5-6
cdr3_length: 15
d_call: .
clone_size: .
j_call: TRBJ1-4
cdr3_aa: CASSQPAQGVEKLFF
cdr3_nt: TGTGCCAGCAGTCAACCCGCACAGGGTGTTGAAAAACTGTTTTTT

v_call: TRBV7-3
cdr3_length: 12
d_call: .
clone_size: .
j_call: TRBJ2-5
cdr3_aa: CASSYGGETQYF
cdr3_nt: TGTGCCAGCAGCTACGGAGGCGAGACCCAGTACTTC

v_call: TRBV9
cdr3_length: 16
d_call: TRBD2
clone_size: once
j_call: TRBJ2-3
cdr3_aa: CASTPTSAGGTNTQYF
cdr3_nt: TGTGCCAGCACTCCAACATCGGCGGGGGGCACGAATACGCAGTATTTT

v_call: TRBV10-3
cdr3_length: 15
d_call: .
clone_size: .
j_call: TRBJ1-1
cdr3_aa: CAISESASSRTEAFF
cdr3_nt: TGTGCCATCAGTGAGTCGGCCTCCAGTCGCACTGAAGCTTTCTTT

v_call: TRBV30
cdr3_length: 11
d_call: TRBD1
clone_size: .
j_call: TRBJ2-4
cdr3_aa: CAWAKDRLVNF
cdr3_nt: TGTGCCTGGGCGAAGGACAGGTTGGTGAACTTC

v_call: TRBV7-9
cdr3_length: 15
d_call: TRBD2
clone_size: .
j_call: TRBJ2-2
cdr3_aa: CASSFLAGEGGELFF
cdr3_nt: TGTGCCAGCAGCTTTCTAGCGGGAGAAGGCGGGGAGCTGTTTTTT

v_call: TRBV4-2
cdr3_length: 20
d_call: .
clone_size: .
j_call: TRBJ1-5
cdr3_aa: CASSQDSGSVGGYSNQPQHF
cdr3_nt: TGTGCCAGCAGCCAAGATTCAGGGTCTGTAGGCGGTTATAGCAATCAGCCCCAGCATTTT

v_call: TRBV19
cdr3_length: 15
d_call: .
clone_size: .
j_call: TRBJ1-5
cdr3_aa: CASSPGTFGNQPQHF
cdr3_nt: TGTGCCAGTAGTCCCGGGACATTCGGCAATCAGCCCCAGCATTTT

v_call: TRBV7-2
cdr3_length: 17
d_call: .
clone_size: .
j_call: TRBJ2-5
cdr3_aa: CASSSQLWGGPQETQYF
cdr3_nt: TGTGCCAGCAGCTCACAGCTTTGGGGAGGTCCCCAAGAGACCCAGTACTTC

v_call: TRBV2
cdr3_length: 15
d_call: TRBD2
clone_size: .
j_call: TRBJ2-3
cdr3_aa: CASSEGSSGRATQYF
cdr3_nt: TGTGCCAGCAGTGAAGGGTCTAGCGGGAGAGCTACGCAGTATTTT

v_call: TRBV4-3
cdr3_length: 14
d_call: .
clone_size: .
j_call: TRBJ2-7
cdr3_aa: CASSQDRVYYEQYF
cdr3_nt: TGCGCCAGCAGCCAAGACCGGGTTTACTACGAGCAGTACTTC

v_call: TRBV18
cdr3_length: 18
d_call: TRBD2
clone_size: .
j_call: TRBJ2-2
cdr3_aa: CASSRRPTSGQNTGELFF
cdr3_nt: TGTGCCAGCTCACGTAGGCCGACTAGCGGACAGAACACCGGGGAGCTGTTTTTT

v_call: TRBV18
cdr3_length: 14
d_call: .
clone_size: .
j_call: TRBJ2-3
cdr3_aa: CASSLRVDTDTQYF
cdr3_nt: TGTGCCAGCTCACTCCGGGTGGACACAGATACGCAGTATTTT